This entry concerns a single T cell receptor beta chain. What it binds is not known. The data originate from a study of shared clonotypes between healthy human individuals. The wider study: Donors consisted of two women and three men between 18 and 49.

The method was immunoSEQ multiplex PCR; TCRdb's version includes in-frame clones alone and lacks a portion of them. The sample lists 2 million to 2.5 million clones; just under 95% were seen once. Whole-study findings and limits: Generation probabilities were higher for clonotypes shared across all four sorted-subset donors than for unshared ones. Naive subsets generally had larger estimated richness than memory subsets. Researchers sampled blood only, noting tissue repertoires likely differ.

CD45RO-negative CD8 cells positively selected for CCR7 made up the naive population, which excluded terminally differentiated effector memory CD45RA+ cells. Sequenced: naive CD8+ T cells sorted from blood. The clonotype comes from a young man in good health.

CDR3 region: CASSISGLSQPQHF. CDR3 DNA: TGTGCCAGCAGCATTAGCGGGCTAAGTCAGCCCCAGCATTTT. V gene TRBV7-9 combines with J gene TRBJ1-5; D is unresolved. There are 14 residues in the CDR3. CDR1 and CDR2 from the germline V gene are SEHNR and FQNEAQ (reference sequence). With 5 bases removed from V and 6 bases from J, the gap between germline ends came to 14 bases.